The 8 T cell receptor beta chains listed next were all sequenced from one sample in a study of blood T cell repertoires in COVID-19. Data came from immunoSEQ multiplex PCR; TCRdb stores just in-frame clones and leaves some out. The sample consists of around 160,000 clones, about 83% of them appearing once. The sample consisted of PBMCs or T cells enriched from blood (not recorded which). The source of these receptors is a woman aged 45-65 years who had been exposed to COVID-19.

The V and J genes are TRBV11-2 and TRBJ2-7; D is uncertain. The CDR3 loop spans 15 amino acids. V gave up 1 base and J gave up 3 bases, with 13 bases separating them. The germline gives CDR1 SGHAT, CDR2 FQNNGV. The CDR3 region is CASSLGSGSGYEQYF. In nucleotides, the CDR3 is TGTGCCAGCAGCTTAGGAAGTGGGTCAGGCTACGAGCAGTACTTC.

The chain's CDR3 is CASSSTRTSGSFEQYF. The CDR3 DNA sequence: TGTGCCAGCAGTTCCACCAGGACTAGCGGGAGTTTTGAGCAGTACTTC. The chain has TRBV27 and TRBJ2-7, with 13 positions matching TRBD2. The CDR3 is 16 residues long. The ends lost 4 bases at V and 7 bases at J; junction bases unmatched: 10. The germline CDR1 and CDR2 sequences are MNHEY and SMNVEV (reference sequence).

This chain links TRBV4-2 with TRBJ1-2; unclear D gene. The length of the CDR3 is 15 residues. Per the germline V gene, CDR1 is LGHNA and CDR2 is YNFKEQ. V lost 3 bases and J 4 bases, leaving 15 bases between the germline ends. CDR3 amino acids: CASSQGLEGGYGYTF. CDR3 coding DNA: TGTGCCAGCAGCCAGGGTCTCGAGGGTGGCTATGGCTACACCTTC.

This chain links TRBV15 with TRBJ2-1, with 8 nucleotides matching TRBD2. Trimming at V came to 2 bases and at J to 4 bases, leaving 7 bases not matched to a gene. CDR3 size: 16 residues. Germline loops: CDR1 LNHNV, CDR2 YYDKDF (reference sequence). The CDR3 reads CATSRRGSGSYNEQFF. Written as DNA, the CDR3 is TGTGCCACCAGCAGACGTGGGAGCGGGAGTTACAATGAGCAGTTCTTC.

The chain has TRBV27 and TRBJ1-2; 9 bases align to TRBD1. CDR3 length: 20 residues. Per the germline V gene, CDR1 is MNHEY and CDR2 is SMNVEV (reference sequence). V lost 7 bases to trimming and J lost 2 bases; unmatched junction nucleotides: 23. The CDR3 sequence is CASNHAVIGTGLGVNYGYTF. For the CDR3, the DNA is TGTGCCAGCAACCACGCCGTAATCGGGACAGGGTTGGGAGTGAACTATGGCTACACCTTC.

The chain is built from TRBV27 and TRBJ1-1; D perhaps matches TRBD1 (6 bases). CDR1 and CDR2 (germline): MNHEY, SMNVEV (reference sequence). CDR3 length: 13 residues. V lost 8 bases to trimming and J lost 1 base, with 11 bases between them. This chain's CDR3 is CASGATGNTEAFF. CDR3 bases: TGTGCCAGCGGAGCGACAGGGAACACTGAAGCTTTCTTT.

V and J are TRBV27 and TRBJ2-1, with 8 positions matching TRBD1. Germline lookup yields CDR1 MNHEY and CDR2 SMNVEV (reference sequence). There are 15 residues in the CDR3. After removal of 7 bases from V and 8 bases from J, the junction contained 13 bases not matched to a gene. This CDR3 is CASTPFSTGGHEQFF. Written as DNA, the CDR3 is TGTGCCAGCACCCCTTTTAGTACAGGGGGTCATGAGCAGTTCTTC.

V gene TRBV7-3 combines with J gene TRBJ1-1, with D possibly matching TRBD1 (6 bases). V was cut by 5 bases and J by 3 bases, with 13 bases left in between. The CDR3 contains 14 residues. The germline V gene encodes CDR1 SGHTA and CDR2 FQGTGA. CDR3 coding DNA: TGTGCCAGCAGCCTACAGGGTCGGGACACTGAAGCTTTCTTT. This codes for CASSLQGRDTEAFF.